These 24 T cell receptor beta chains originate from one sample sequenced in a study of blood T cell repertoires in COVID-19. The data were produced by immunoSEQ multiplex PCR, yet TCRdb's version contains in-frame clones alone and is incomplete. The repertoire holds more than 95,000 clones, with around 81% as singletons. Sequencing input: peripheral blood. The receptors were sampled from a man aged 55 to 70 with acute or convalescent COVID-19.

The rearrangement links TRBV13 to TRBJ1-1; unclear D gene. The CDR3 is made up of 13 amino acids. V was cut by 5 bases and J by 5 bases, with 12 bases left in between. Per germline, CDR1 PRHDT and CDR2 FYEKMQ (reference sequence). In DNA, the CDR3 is TGTGCCAGCAGCCCCCTGACCAGGACTGAAGCTTTCTTT. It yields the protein CASSPLTRTEAFF.

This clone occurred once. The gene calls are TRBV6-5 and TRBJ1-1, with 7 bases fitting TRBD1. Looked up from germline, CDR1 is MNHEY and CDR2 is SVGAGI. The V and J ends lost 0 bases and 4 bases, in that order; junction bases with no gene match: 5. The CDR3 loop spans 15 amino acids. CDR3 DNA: TGTGCCAGCAGTTACTCGACAGGGATGGGCACTGAAGCTTTCTTT. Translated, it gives CASSYSTGMGTEAFF.

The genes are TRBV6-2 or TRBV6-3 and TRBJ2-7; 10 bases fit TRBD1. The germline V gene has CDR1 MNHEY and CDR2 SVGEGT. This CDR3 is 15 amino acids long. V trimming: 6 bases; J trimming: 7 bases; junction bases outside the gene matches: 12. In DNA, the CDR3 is TGTGCCAGCAGCGACCGACAGGGGGCTTTGGGAGAGCAGTACGTC. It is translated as CASSDRQGALGEQYV.

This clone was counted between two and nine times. The CDR3 region is CASSSPVGHEKLFF. CDR3 nucleotides: TGTGCCAGCAGCTCCCCCGTGGGGCACGAAAAACTGTTTTTT. The chain links TRBV11-2 to TRBJ1-4; perhaps TRBD1 as D (5 bases). The germline gives CDR1 SGHAT, CDR2 FQNNGV. The length of the CDR3 is 14 residues. V was cut by 4 bases and J by 8 bases, with 14 bases left in between.

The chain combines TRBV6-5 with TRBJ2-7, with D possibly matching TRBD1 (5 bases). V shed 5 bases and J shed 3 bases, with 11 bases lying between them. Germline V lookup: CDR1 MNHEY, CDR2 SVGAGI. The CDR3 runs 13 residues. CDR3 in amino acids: CASSIDRHYEQYF. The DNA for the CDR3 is TGTGCCAGCAGTATCGACAGACACTACGAGCAGTACTTC.

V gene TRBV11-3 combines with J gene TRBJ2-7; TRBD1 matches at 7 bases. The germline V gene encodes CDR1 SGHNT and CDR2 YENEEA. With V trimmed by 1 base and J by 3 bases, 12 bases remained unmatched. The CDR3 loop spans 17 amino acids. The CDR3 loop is CASSLVARGIAGYEQYF. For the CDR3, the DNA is TGTGCCAGCAGCTTAGTCGCCAGGGGGATCGCAGGCTACGAGCAGTACTTC.

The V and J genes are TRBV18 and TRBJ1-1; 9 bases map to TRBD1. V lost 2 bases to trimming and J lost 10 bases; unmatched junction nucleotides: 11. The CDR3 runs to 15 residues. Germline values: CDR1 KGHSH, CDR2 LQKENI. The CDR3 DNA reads TGTGCCAGCTCACCAACGGGACAGGGCAAGAGGGGAGCTTTCTTT. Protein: CASSPTGQGKRGAFF.

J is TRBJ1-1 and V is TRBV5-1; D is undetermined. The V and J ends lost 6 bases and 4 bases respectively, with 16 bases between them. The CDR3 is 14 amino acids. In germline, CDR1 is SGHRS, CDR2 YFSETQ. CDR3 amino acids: CASTPGGPSTEAFF. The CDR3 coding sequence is TGCGCCAGCACCCCCGGCGGTCCGAGCACTGAAGCTTTCTTT.

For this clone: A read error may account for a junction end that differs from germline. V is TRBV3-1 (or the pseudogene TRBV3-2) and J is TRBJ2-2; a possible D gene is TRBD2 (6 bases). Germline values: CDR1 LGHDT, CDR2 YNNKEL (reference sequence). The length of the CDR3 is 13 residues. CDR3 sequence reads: CACSPGTSGELFF. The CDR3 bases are TGTGCCTGCAGCCCGGGGACTTCCGGGGAGCTGTTTTTT.

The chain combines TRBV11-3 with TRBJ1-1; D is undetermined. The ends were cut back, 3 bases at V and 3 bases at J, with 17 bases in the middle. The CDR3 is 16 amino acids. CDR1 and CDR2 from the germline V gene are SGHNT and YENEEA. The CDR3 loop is CASSLAAGSLDTEAFF. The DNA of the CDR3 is TGTGCCAGCAGCTTGGCAGCCGGGTCCCTCGACACTGAAGCTTTCTTT.

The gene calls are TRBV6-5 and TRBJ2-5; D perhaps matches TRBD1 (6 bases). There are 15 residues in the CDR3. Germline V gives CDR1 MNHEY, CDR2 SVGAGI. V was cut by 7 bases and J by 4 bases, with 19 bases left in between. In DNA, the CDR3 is TGTGCCAGCAAAGAAGGGGGTCGGCCATCAGAGACCCAGTACTTC. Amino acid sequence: CASKEGGRPSETQYF.

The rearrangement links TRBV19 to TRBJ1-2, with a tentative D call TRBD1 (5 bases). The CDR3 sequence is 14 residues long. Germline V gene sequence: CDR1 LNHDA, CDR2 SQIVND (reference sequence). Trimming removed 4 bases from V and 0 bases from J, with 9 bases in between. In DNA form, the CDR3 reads TGTGCCAGTAGTAGACAGATACCTAACTATGGCTACACCTTC. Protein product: CASSRQIPNYGYTF. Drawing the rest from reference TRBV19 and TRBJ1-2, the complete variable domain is DGGITQSPKYLFRKEGQNVTLSCEQNLNHDAMYWYRQDPGQGLRLIYYSQIVNDFQKGDIAEGYSVSREKKESFPLTVTSAQKNPTAFYLCASSRQIPNYGYTFGSGTRLTVV.

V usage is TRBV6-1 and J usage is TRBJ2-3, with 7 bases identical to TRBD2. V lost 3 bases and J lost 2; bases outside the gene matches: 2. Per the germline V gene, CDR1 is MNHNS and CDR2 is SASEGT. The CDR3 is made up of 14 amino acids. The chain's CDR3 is CASSEGLTTDTQYF. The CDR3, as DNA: TGTGCCAGCAGTGAGGGACTAACCACAGATACGCAGTATTTT.

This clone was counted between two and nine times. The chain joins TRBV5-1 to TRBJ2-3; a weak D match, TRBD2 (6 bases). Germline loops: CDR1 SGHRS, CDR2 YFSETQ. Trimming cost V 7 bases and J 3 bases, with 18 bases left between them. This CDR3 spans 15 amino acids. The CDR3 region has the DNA TGCGCCAGCTGGGCGGGGCGCGTGGGGACAGATACGCAGTATTTT. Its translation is CASWAGRVGTDTQYF.

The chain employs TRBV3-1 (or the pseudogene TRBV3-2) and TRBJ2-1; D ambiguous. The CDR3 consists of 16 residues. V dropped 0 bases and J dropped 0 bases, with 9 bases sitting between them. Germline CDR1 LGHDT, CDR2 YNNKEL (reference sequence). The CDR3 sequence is CASSQDTDLSYNEQFF. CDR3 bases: TGTGCCAGCAGCCAAGATACAGATCTCTCCTACAATGAGCAGTTCTTC.

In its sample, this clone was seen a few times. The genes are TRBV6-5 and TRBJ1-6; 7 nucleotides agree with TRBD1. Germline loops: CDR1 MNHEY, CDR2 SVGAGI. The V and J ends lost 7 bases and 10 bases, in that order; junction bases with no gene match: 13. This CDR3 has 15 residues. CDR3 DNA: TGTGCCAGCATCATCGACAGGGTAAAAGGGTCACCCCTCCACTTT. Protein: CASIIDRVKGSPLHF.

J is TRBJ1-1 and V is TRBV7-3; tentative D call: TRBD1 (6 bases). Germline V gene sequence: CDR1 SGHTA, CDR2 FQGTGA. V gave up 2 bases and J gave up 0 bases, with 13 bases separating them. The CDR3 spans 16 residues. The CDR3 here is CASSLSGHEMNTEAFF. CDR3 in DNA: TGTGCCAGCAGCTTATCGGGACACGAGATGAACACTGAAGCTTTCTTT.

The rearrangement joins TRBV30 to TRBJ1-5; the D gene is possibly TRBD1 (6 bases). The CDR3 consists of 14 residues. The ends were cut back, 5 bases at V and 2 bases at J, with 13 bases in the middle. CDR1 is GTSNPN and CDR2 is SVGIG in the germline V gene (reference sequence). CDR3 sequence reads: CAWADYRGNQPQHF. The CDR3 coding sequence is TGTGCCTGGGCAGACTACAGGGGCAATCAGCCCCAGCATTTT.

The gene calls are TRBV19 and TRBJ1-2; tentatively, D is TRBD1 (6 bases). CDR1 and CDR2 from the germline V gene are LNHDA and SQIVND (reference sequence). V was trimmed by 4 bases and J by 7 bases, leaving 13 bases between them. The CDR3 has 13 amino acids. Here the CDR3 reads CASSTRAGVGYTF. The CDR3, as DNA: TGTGCCAGTAGTACCCGGGCAGGGGTTGGCTACACCTTC.

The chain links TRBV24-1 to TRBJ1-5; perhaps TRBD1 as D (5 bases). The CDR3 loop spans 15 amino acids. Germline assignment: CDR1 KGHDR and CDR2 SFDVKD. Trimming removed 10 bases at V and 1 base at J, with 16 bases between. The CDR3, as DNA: TGTGCCACAGGAGGCGGGGGGACGAGCAATCAGCCCCAGCATTTT. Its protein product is CATGGGGTSNQPQHF.

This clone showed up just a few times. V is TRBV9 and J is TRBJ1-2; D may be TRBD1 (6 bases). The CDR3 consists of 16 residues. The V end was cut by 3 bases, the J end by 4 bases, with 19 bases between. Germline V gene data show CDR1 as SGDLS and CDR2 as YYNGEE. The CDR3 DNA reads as TGTGCCAGCAGCGCTTCAGGGGACCGCGCCCCCTATGGCTACACCTTC. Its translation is CASSASGDRAPYGYTF.

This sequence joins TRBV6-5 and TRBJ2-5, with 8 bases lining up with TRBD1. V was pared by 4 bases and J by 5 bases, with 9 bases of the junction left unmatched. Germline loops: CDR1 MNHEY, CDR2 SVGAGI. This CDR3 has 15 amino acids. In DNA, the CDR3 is TGTGCCAGCAGTTCTGGACAGGGCCTCGGGGAGACCCAGTACTTC. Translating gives CASSSGQGLGETQYF.

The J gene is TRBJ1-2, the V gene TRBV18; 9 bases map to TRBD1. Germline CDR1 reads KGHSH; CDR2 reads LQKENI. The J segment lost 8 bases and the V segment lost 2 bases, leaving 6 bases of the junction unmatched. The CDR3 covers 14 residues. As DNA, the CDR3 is TGTGCCAGCTCACCATCGGGACAGGGTAACGGCTACACCTTC. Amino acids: CASSPSGQGNGYTF. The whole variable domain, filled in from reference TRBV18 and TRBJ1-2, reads NAGVMQNPRHLVRRRGQEARLRCSPMKGHSHVYWYRQLPEEGLKFMVYLQKENIIDESGMPKERFSAEFPKEGPSILRIQQVVRGDSAAYFCASSPSGQGNGYTFGSGTRLTVV.

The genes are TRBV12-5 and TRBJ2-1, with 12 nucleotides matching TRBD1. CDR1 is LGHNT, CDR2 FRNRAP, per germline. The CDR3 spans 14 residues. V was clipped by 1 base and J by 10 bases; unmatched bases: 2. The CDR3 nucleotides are TGTGCTAGTGGTTTGGGGGACAGGGGGCGGGAGCAGTTCTTC. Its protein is CASGLGDRGREQFF.